The text below deals with one T cell receptor beta chain. Profiling relied on immunoSEQ multiplex PCR, and the TCRdb table lists in-frame clones only, not all of them. The profile shows under 300,000 clones, 70% to 80% of them singletons. The data are from a study of blood T cell repertoires in COVID-19. CDR3 length: 13 amino acids. Germline V gene data show CDR1 as WNHNN and CDR2 as SYGVQD (reference sequence). Deletions cut 4 bases from V and 1 base from J, with 5 bases between. This rearrangement joins TRBV10-1 to TRBJ1-3, with D maybe TRBD1 (5 bases). The source of this sequence is a woman aged 80 or over with acute or convalescent COVID-19. What was sequenced was peripheral blood. CDR3 sequence (DNA): TGCGCCAGCAGTGCAGGGTCTGGAAACACCATATATTTT. This gives the protein CASSAGSGNTIYF.